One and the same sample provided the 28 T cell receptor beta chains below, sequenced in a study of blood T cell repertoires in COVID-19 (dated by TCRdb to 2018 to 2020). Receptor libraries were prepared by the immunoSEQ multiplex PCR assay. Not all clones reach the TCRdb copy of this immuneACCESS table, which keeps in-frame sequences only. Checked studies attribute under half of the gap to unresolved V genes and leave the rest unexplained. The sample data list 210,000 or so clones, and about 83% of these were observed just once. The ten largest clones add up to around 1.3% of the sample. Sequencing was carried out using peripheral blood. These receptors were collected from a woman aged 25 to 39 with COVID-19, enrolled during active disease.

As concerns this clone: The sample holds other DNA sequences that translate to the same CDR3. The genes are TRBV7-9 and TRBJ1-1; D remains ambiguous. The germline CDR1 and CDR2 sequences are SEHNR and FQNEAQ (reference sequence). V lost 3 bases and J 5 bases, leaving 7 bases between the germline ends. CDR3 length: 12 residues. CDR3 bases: TGTGCCAGCAGCTTTAGCGGGACTGAAGCTTTCTTT. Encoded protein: CASSFSGTEAFF.

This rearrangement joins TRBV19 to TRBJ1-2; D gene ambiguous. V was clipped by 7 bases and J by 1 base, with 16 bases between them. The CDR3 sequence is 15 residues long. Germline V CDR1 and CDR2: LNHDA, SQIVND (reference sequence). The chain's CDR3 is CASTYPAGDNYGYTF. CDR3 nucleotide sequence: TGTGCCAGTACCTACCCCGCCGGAGATAACTATGGCTACACCTTC.

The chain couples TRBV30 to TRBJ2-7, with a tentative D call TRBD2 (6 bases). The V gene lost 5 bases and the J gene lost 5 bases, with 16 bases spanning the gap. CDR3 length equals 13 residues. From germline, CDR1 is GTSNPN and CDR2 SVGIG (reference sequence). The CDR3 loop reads CAWGSGVRNEQYF. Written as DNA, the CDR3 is TGTGCCTGGGGGTCGGGGGTAAGGAACGAGCAGTACTTC. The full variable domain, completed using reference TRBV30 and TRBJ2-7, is SQTIHQWPATLVQPVGSPLSLECTVEGTSNPNLYWYRQAAGRGLQLLFYSVGIGQISSEVPQNLSASRPQDRQFILSSKKLLLSDSGFYLCAWGSGVRNEQYFGPGTRLTVT.

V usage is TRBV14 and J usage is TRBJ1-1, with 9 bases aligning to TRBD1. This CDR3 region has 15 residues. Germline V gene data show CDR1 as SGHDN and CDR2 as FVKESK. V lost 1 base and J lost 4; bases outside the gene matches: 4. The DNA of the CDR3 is TGTGCCAGCAGCCAAGGGACAGGGGTCCTCACTGAAGCTTTCTTT. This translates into CASSQGTGVLTEAFF. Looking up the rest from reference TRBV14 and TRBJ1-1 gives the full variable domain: EAGVTQFPSHSVIEKGQTVTLRCDPISGHDNLYWYRRVMGKEIKFLLHFVKESKQDESGMPNNRFLAERTGGTYSTLKVQPAELEDSGVYFCASSQGTGVLTEAFFGQGTRLTVV.

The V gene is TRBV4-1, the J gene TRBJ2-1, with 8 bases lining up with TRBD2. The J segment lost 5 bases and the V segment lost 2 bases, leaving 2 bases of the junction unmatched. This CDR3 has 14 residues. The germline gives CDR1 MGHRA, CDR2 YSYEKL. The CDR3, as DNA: TGCGCCAGCAGCCAACCGACTAGCGACAATGAGCAGTTCTTC. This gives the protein CASSQPTSDNEQFF.

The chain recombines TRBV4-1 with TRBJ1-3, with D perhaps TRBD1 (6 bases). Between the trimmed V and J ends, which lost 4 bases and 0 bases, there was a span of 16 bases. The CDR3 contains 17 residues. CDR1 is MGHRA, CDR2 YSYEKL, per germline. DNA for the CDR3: TGCGCCAGCAGCCGCCACAGGGAAGGTTCCTCTGGAAACACCATATATTTT. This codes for CASSRHREGSSGNTIYF.

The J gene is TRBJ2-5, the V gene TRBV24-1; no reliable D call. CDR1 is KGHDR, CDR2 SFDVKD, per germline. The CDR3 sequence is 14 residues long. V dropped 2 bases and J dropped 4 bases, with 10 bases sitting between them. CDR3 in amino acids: CATSDSMSGETQYF. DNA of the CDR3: TGTGCCACCAGTGATTCTATGTCGGGAGAGACCCAGTACTTC.

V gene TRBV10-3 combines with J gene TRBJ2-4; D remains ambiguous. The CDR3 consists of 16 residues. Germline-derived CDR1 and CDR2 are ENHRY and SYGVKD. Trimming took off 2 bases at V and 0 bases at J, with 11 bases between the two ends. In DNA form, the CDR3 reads TGTGCCATCAGTGAGGAAGGAGACTTAGCCAAAAACATTCAGTACTTC. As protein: CAISEEGDLAKNIQYF.

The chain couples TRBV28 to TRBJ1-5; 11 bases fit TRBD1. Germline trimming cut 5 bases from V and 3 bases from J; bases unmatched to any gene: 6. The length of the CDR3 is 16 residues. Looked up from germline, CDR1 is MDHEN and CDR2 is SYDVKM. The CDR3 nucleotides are TGTGCCAGCAGTAACCTGGGACAGGGGGACAATCAGCCCCAGCATTTT. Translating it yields CASSNLGQGDNQPQHF.

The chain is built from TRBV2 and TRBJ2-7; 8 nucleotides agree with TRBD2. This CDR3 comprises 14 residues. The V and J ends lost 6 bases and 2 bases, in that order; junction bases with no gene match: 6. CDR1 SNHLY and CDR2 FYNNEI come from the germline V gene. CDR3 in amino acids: CASSLLAGAYEQYF. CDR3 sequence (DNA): TGTGCCAGCAGCCTCCTAGCGGGCGCCTACGAGCAGTACTTC.

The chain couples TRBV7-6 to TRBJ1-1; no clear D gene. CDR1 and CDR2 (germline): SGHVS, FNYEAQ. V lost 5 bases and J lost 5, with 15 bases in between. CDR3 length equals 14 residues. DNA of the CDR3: TGTGCCAGCAGCCCTCTTAGCGGGGTTACTGAAGCTTTCTTT. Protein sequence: CASSPLSGVTEAFF.

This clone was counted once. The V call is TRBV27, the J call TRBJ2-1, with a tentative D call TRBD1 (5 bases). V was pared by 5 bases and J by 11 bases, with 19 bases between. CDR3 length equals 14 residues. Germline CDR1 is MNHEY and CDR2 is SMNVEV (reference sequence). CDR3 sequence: CASSPETLDSQQFF. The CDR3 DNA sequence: TGTGCCAGCAGTCCAGAGACCCTTGACAGCCAGCAGTTCTTC.

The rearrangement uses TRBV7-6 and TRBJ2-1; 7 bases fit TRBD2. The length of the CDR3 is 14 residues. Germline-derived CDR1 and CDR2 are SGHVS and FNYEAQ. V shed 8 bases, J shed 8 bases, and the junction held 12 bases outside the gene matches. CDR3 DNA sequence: TGTGCCAGCCTGGACGGCGGGAGCGACGATGAGCAGTTCTTC. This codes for CASLDGGSDDEQFF.

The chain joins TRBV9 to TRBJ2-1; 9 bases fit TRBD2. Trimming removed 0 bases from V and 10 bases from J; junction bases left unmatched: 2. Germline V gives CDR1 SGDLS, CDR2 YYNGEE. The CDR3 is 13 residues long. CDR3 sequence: CASSVGSGGEQFF. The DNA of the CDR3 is TGTGCCAGCAGCGTAGGTAGCGGGGGCGAGCAGTTCTTC.

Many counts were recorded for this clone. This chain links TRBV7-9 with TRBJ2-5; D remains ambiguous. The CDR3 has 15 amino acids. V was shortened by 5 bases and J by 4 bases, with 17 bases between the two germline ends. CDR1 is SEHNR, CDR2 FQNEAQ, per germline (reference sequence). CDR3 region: CASSPVSARGETQYF. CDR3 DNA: TGTGCCAGCAGCCCCGTCTCTGCCCGCGGAGAGACCCAGTACTTC.

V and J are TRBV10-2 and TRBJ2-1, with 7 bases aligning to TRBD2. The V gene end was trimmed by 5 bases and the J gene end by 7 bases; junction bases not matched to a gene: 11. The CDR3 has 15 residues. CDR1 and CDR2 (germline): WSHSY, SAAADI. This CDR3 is CASSLLGGRGNEQFF. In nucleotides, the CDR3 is TGCGCCAGCAGTCTTTTGGGCGGGAGAGGGAATGAGCAGTTCTTC.

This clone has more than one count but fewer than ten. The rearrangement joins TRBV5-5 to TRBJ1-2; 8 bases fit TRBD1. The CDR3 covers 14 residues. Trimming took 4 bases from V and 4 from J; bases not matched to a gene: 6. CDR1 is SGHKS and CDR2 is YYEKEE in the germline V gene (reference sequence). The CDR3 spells CASSPDRGAYGYTF. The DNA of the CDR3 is TGTGCCAGCAGCCCCGACAGGGGAGCCTATGGCTACACCTTC.

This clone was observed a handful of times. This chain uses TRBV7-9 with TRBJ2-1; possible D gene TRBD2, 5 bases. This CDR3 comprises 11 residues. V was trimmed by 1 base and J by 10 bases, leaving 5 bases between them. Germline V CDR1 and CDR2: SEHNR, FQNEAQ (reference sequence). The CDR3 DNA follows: TGTGCCAGCAGCTTAGGAGGGGAGCAGTTCTTC. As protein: CASSLGGEQFF.

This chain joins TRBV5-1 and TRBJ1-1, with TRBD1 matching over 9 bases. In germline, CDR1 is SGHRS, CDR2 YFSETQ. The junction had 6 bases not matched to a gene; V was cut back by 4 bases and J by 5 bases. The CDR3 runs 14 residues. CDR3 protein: CASSEQGAVTEAFF. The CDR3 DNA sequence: TGCGCCAGCAGCGAACAGGGGGCGGTAACTGAAGCTTTCTTT.

The CDR3 DNA follows: TGTGCCAGCAGCGACAGGGGCAGTCAGCCCCAGCATTTT. Translated, it gives CASSDRGSQPQHF. The chain recombines TRBV5-4 with TRBJ1-5; 8 bases align to TRBD1. Germline V CDR1 and CDR2: SGHNT, YYREEE (reference sequence). V lost 4 bases, J lost 6 bases, and 3 bases stayed unmatched. The CDR3 runs to 13 residues.

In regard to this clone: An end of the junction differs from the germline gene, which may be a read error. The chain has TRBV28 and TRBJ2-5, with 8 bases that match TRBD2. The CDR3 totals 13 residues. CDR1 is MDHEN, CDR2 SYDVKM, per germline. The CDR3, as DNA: TGTGCCAGCAGTTTAGGGCTAGCGGGCCGGGTACACTTC. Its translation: CASSLGLAGRVHF.

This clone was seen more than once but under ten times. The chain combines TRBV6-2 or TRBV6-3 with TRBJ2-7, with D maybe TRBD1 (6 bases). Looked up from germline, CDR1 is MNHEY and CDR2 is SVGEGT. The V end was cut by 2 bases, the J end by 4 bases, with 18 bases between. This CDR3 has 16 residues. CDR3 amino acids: CASSYRGTDLGYEQYF. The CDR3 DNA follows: TGTGCCAGCAGTTACAGGGGGACCGACTTGGGGTACGAGCAGTACTTC.

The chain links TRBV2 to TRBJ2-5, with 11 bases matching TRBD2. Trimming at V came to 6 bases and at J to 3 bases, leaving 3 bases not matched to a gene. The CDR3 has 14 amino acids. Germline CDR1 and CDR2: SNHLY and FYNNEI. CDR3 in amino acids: CASSKTSGEETQYF. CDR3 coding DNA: TGTGCCAGCAGCAAGACTAGCGGGGAAGAGACCCAGTACTTC. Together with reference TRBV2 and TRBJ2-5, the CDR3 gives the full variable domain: EPEVTQTPSHQVTQMGQEVILRCVPISNHLYFYWYRQILGQKVEFLVSFYNNEISEKSEIFDDQFSVERPDGSNFTLKIRSTKLEDSAMYFCASSKTSGEETQYFGPGTRLLVL.

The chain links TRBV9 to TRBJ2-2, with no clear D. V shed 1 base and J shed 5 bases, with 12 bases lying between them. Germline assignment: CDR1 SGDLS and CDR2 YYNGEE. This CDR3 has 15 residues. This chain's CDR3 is CASSVSNSITGELFF. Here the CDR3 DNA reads TGTGCCAGCAGCGTATCTAACAGCATAACCGGGGAGCTGTTTTTT. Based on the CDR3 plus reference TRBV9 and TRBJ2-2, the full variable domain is DSGVTQTPKHLITATGQRVTLRCSPRSGDLSVYWYQQSLDQGLQFLIQYYNGEERAKGNILERFSAQQFPDLHSELNLSSLELGDSALYFCASSVSNSITGELFFGEGSRLTVL.

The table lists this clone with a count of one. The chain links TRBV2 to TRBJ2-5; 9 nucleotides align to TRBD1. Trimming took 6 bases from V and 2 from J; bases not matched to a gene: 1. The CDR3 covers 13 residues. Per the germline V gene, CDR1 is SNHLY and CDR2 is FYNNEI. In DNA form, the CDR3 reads TGTGCCAGCAGGGACAGGGGACAAGAGACCCAGTACTTC. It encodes CASRDRGQETQYF.

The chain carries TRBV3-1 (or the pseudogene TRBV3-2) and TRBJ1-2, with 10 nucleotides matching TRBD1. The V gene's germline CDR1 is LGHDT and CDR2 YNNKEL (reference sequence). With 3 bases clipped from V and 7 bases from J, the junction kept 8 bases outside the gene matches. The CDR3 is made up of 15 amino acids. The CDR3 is CASSHPDRGRGGYTF. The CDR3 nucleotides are TGTGCCAGCAGCCACCCCGACAGGGGGCGCGGTGGCTACACCTTC.

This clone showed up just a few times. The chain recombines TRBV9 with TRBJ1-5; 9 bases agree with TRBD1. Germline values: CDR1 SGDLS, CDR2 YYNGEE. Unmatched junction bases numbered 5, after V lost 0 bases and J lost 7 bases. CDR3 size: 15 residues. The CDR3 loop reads CASSVAGTGLQPQHF. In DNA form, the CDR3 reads TGTGCCAGCAGCGTAGCGGGGACAGGGTTGCAGCCCCAGCATTTT.

CDR3 in DNA: TGTGCCATCACCCCGACAGGGGTAGGCTATGGCTACACCTTC. It encodes CAITPTGVGYGYTF. The chain is built from TRBV10-3 and TRBJ1-2; TRBD1 aligns across 8 bases. Germline assignment: CDR1 ENHRY and CDR2 SYGVKD. V lost 7 bases, J lost 4 bases, and 8 bases stayed unmatched. The CDR3 covers 14 residues.